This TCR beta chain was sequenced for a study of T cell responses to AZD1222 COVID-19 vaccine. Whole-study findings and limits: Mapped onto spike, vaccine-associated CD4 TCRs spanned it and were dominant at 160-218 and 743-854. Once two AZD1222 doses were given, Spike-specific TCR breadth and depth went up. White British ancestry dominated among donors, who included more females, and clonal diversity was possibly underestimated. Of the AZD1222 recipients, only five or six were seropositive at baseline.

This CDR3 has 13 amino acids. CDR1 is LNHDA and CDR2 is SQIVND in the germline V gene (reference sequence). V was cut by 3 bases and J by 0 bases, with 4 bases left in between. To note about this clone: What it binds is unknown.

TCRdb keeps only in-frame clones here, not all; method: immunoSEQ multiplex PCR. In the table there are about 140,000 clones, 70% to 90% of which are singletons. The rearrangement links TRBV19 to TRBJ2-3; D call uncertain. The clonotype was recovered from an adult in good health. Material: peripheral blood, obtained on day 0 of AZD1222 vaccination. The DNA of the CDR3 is TGTGCCAGTAGTATCGCTAGCACAGATACGCAGTATTTT. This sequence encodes CASSIASTDTQYF.